A single sample gave rise to the 12 T cell receptor beta chains below, sequenced in a study of graft-versus-host responses after intestinal transplantation. Sequenced by immunoSEQ multiplex PCR; TCRdb stores in-frame clones only, minus some. The data hold approximately 89,000 clones, with roughly 90% observed a single time. Sequenced material: PBMCs, taken 450 to 460 days after intestinal transplant. The receptors stem from a human patient who received an intestinal transplant, so some T cells may come from the graft donor.

The chain has TRBV19 and TRBJ1-5; D uncertain. This CDR3 has 15 amino acids. CDR1 is LNHDA, CDR2 SQIVND, per germline (reference sequence). Trimming shortened V by 4 bases and J by 3 bases, and 13 bases separated the two germline ends. The CDR3 is CASSNGNGYNQPQHF. In DNA, the CDR3 is TGTGCCAGTAGTAACGGAAACGGATACAATCAGCCCCAGCATTTT. Looking up the rest from reference TRBV19 and TRBJ1-5 gives the full variable domain: DGGITQSPKYLFRKEGQNVTLSCEQNLNHDAMYWYRQDPGQGLRLIYYSQIVNDFQKGDIAEGYSVSREKKESFPLTVTSAQKNPTAFYLCASSNGNGYNQPQHFGDGTRLSIL.

The CDR3 spells CASSLGRPGVNEQYF. CDR3 bases: TGTGCCAGCAGCTTAGGCCGGCCAGGAGTCAACGAGCAGTACTTC. The chain is built from TRBV13 and TRBJ2-7; D not resolved. Germline CDR1 reads PRHDT; CDR2 reads FYEKMQ (reference sequence). This CDR3 contains 15 residues. Trimming pared 0 bases from V and 5 bases from J, leaving 14 bases between. The full variable domain, with the rest looked up from reference TRBV13 and TRBJ2-7, is AAGVIQSPRHLIKEKRETATLKCYPIPRHDTVYWYQQGPGQDPQFLISFYEKMQSDKGSIPDRFSAQQFSDYHSELNMSSLELGDSALYFCASSLGRPGVNEQYFGPGTRLTVT.

V gene TRBV28 combines with J gene TRBJ2-7; the D gene is possibly TRBD1 (6 bases). The length of the CDR3 is 15 residues. Trimming stripped 0 bases from V and 6 bases from J, with 15 bases between. Germline assignment: CDR1 MDHEN and CDR2 SYDVKM. In DNA form, the CDR3 reads TGTGCCAGCAGTTTATGGGGCAGGGGTTCGAGCGAGCAGTACTTC. As protein: CASSLWGRGSSEQYF.

CDR3 residues: CATSIDRGANYGYTF. In DNA form, the CDR3 reads TGTGCCACCAGCATTGACAGGGGAGCTAACTATGGCTACACCTTC. This chain joins TRBV15 and TRBJ1-2; TRBD1 matches at 8 bases. CDR1 is LNHNV and CDR2 is YYDKDF in the germline V gene (reference sequence). Trimming took 4 bases from V and 0 from J; bases not matched to a gene: 4. This CDR3 is built from 15 residues. Based on the CDR3 plus reference TRBV15 and TRBJ1-2, the full variable domain is DAMVIQNPRYQVTQFGKPVTLSCSQTLNHNVMYWYQQKSSQAPKLLFHYYDKDFNNEADTPDNFQSRRPNTSFCFLDIRSPGLGDTAMYLCATSIDRGANYGYTFGSGTRLTVV.

The V and J genes are TRBV13 and TRBJ2-1; 8 positions match TRBD2. Germline CDR1 PRHDT, CDR2 FYEKMQ (reference sequence). After removal of 10 bases from V and 5 bases from J, the junction contained 7 bases not matched to a gene. The CDR3 totals 13 residues. CDR3 in amino acids: CATLAGGHNEQFF. The CDR3 bases are TGTGCCACCCTTGCGGGGGGCCACAATGAGCAGTTCTTC.

The chain employs TRBV12-5 and TRBJ2-1; D unclear. V lost 3 bases and J 8 bases, leaving 5 bases between the germline ends. The CDR3 consists of 11 residues. Germline-derived CDR1 and CDR2 are LGHNT and FRNRAP. CDR3 in DNA: TGTGCTAGTGGTTTATTCGATGAGCAGTTCTTC. As protein: CASGLFDEQFF.

This clone came up once. The chain uses TRBV6-6 and TRBJ1-1; D call uncertain. Germline CDR1 MNHNY, CDR2 SVGAGI (reference sequence). Trimming cost V 5 bases and J 1 base, with 8 bases left between them. This CDR3 contains 13 residues. The CDR3 bases are TGTGCCAGCAGTACGGGCCAGAACACTGAAGCTTTCTTT. It specifies CASSTGQNTEAFF.

This sequence joins TRBV6-5 and TRBJ1-1; tentative D call: TRBD1 (6 bases). This CDR3 has 14 amino acids. Germline CDR1 and CDR2: MNHEY and SVGAGI. With 3 bases removed from V and 1 base from J, the gap between germline ends came to 9 bases. The CDR3 loop is CASSYDRSNTEAFF. The CDR3 DNA is TGTGCCAGCAGTTATGACAGGTCGAACACTGAAGCTTTCTTT.

The rearrangement links TRBV27 to TRBJ1-1; D is undetermined. The CDR3 length is 15 residues. CDR1 and CDR2 (germline): MNHEY, SMNVEV (reference sequence). V was shortened by 6 bases and J by 1 base, with 15 bases between the two germline ends. The CDR3 protein is CASRPTGGPNTEAFF. The CDR3 bases are TGTGCCAGCAGGCCGACGGGAGGGCCGAACACTGAAGCTTTCTTT.

CDR3 DNA: TGTGCCAGCACCAACCCAGGGGGCCCCCTCTACGAGCAGTACTTC. Protein: CASTNPGGPLYEQYF. V usage is TRBV11-2 and J usage is TRBJ2-7; 8 positions match TRBD1. Germline V gene lookup returns CDR1 SGHAT and CDR2 FQNNGV. V trimming: 7 bases; J trimming: 3 bases; junction bases outside the gene matches: 11. This CDR3 comprises 15 residues.

The chain recombines TRBV6-5 with TRBJ1-1; D is possibly TRBD1 (6 bases). Trimming stripped 2 bases from V and 5 bases from J, with 15 bases between. Germline-derived CDR1 and CDR2 are MNHEY and SVGAGI. The CDR3 covers 15 residues. Here the CDR3 reads CASSYIRGTGTEAFF. DNA of the CDR3: TGTGCCAGCAGTTACATCAGGGGCACTGGAACTGAAGCTTTCTTT.

The chain is built from TRBV9 and TRBJ2-7, with 13 bases matching TRBD2. CDR1 is SGDLS, CDR2 YYNGEE, per germline. The length of the CDR3 is 15 residues. Germline trimming cut 4 bases from V and 2 bases from J; bases unmatched to any gene: 3. For the CDR3, the DNA is TGTGCCAGCAGCTCCGGGACTAGCGGGGCCTACGAGCAGTACTTC. It translates to CASSSGTSGAYEQYF.